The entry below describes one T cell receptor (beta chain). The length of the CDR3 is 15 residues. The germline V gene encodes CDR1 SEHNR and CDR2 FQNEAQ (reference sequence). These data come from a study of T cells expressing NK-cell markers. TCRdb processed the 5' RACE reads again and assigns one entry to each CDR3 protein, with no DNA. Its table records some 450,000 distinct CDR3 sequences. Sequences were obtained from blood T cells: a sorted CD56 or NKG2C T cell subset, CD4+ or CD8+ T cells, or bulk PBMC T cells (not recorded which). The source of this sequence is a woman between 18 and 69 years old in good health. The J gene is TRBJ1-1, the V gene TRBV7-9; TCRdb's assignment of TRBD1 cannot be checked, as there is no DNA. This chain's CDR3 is CASSAKGQGGTEAFF.